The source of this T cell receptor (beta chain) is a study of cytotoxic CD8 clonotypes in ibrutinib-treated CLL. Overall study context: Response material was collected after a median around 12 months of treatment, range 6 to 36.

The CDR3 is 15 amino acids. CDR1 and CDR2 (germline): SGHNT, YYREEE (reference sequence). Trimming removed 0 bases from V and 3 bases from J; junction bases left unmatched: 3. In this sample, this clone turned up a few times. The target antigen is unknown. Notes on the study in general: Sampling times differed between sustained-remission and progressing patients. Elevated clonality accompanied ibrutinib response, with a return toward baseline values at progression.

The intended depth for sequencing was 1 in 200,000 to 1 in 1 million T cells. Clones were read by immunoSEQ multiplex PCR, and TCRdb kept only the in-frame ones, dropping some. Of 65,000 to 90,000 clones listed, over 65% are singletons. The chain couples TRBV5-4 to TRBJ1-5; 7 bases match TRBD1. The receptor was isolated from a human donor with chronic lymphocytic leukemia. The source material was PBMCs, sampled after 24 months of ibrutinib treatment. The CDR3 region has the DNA TGTGCCAGCAGCTTGGGGGGGACAGACAATCAGCCCCAGCATTTT. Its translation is CASSLGGTDNQPQHF. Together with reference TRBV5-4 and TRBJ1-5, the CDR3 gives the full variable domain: ETGVTQSPTHLIKTRGQQVTLRCSSQSGHNTVSWYQQALGQGPQFIFQYYREEENGRGNFPPRFSGLQFPNYSSELNVNALELDDSALYLCASSLGGTDNQPQHFGDGTRLSIL.